One and the same sample provided the 3 T cell receptor beta chains below, sequenced in a study of CD8+CD57+ T cells in acquired aplastic anemia. For sequencing, patients were chosen who had shown expansion of CD8+CD57+ cells by flow cytometry. Genomic DNA constituted the template upon which TCR beta VDJ and CDR3 profiling was performed. MiXCR was run by TCRdb on the reads, yielding one entry per CDR3 protein. The sample lists approximately 220,000 distinct CDR3 sequences; around 49% were seen once. The source material was sorted CD4+, CD8+, or CD8+CD57+ T cells (not recorded which) from PBMCs. These receptors were collected from a human donor with aplastic anemia.

The chain links TRBV7-2 to TRBJ2-3; the D is unclear. This CDR3 has 14 residues. The V end was cut by 3 bases, the J end by 4 bases, with 11 bases between. CDR1 SGHTA and CDR2 FQGNSA come from the germline V gene. The CDR3 protein is CASSFWGAADTQYF. CDR3 coding DNA: TGTGCCAGCAGCTTTTGGGGTGCTGCAGATACGCAGTATTTT.

A single count supports this clonotype. This chain connects TRBV29-1 to TRBJ1-2; TRBD1 matches 10 bases. V trimming: 4 bases; J trimming: 8 bases; junction bases outside the gene matches: 4. CDR3 length: 12 amino acids. Germline CDR1 SQVTM, CDR2 ANQGSEA. The CDR3: CSVGQGAGGYTF. CDR3 in DNA: TGCAGCGTTGGACAGGGGGCGGGGGGCTACACCTTC.

This clonotype was counted many times. The chain links TRBV10-3 to TRBJ1-1, with D tentatively TRBD1 (6 bases). Germline CDR1 is ENHRY and CDR2 is SYGVKD. Trimming shortened V by 5 bases and J by 6 bases, and 16 bases separated the two germline ends. The CDR3 covers 14 residues. The CDR3 DNA reads as TGTGCCATCAGTAAGCGAGGGGGGGACGCTGAAGCTTTCTTT. Translated: CAISKRGGDAEAFF.